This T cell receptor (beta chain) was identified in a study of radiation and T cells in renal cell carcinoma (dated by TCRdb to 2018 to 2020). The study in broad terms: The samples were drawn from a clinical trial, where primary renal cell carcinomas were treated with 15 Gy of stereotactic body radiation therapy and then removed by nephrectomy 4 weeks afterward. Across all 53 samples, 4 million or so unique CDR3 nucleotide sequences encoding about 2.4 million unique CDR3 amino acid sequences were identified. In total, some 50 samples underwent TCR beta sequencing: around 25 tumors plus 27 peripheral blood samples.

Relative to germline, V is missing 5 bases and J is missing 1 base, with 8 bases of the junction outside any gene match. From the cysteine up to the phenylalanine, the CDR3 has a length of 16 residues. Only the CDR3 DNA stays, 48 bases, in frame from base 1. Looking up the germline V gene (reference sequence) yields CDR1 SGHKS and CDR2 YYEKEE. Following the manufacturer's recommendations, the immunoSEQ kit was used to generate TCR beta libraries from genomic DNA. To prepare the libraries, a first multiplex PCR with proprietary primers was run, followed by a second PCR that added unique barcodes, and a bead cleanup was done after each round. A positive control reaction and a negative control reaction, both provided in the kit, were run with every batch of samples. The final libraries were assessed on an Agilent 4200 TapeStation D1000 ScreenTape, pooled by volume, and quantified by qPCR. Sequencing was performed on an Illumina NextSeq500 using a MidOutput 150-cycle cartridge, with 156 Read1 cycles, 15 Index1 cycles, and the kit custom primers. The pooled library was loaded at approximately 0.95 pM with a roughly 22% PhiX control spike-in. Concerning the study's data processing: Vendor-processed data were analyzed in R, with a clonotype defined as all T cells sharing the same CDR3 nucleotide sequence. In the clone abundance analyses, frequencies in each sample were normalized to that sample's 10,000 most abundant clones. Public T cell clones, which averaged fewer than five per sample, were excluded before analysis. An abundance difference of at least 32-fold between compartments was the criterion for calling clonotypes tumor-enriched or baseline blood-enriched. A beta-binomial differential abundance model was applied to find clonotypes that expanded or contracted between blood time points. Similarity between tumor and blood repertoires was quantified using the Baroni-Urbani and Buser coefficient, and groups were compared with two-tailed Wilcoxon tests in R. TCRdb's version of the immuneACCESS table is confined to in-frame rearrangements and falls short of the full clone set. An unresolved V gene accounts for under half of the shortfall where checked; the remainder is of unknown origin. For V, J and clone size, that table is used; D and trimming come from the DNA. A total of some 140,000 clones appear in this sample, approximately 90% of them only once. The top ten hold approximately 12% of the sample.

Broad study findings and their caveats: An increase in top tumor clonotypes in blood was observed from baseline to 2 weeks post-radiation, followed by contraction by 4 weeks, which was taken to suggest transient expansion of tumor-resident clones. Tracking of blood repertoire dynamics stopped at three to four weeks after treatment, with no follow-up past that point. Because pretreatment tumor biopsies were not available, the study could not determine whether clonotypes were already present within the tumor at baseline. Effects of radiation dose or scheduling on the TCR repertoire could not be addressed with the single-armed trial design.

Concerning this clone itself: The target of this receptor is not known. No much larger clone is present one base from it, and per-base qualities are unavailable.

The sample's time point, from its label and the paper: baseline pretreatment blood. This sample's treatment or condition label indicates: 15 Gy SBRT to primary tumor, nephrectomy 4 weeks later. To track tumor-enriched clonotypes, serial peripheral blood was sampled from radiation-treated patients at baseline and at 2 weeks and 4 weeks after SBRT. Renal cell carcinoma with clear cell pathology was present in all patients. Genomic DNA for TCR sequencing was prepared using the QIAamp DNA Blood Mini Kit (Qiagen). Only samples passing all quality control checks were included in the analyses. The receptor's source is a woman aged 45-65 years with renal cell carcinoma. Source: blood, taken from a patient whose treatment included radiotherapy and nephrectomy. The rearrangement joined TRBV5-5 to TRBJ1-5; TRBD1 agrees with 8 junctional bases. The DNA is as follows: TGTGCCAGCAGTCGTGGACAGGGCTGGAGCAATCAGCCCCAGCATTTT. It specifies CASSRGQGWSNQPQHF.